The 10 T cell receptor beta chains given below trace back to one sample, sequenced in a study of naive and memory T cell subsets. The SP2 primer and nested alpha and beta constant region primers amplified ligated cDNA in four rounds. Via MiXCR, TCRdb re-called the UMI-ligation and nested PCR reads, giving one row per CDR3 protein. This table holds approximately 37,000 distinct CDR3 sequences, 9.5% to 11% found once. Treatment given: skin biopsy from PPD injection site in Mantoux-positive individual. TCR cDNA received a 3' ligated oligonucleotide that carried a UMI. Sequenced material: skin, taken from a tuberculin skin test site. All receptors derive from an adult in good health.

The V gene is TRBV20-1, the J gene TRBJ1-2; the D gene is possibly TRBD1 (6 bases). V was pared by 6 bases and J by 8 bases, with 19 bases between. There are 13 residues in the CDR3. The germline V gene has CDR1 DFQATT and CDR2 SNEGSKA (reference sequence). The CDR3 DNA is TGCAGTGCGATTCCTCAGGGGAGGGAGGGCTACACCTTC. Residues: CSAIPQGREGYTF.

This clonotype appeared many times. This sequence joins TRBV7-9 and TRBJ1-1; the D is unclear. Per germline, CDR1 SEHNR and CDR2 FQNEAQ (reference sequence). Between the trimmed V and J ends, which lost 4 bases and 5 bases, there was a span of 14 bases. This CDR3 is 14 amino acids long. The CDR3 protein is CASSWAGWGTEAFF. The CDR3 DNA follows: TGTGCCAGCAGCTGGGCCGGCTGGGGAACTGAAGCTTTCTTT.

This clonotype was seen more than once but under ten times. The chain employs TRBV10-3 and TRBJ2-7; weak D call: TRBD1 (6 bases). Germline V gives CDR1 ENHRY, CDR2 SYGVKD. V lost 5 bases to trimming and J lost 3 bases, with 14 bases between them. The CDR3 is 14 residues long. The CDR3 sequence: CAISTNTGIYEQYF. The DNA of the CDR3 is TGTGCCATCAGTACGAATACAGGGATCTACGAGCAGTACTTC.

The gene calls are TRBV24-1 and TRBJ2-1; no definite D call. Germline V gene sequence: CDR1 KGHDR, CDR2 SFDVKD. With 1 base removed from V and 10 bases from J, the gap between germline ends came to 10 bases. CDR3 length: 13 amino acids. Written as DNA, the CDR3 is TGTGCCACCAGTGATTTAACGGGCCCCGAGCAGTTCTTC. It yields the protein CATSDLTGPEQFF.

The CDR3 region is CAWSSTLAGDVNEQFF. The CDR3, as DNA: TGTGCCTGGAGTTCTACCCTAGCGGGAGATGTCAATGAGCAGTTCTTC. The chain combines TRBV30 with TRBJ2-1; 10 bases match TRBD2. This CDR3 has 16 residues. V lost 2 bases to trimming and J lost 6 bases; unmatched junction nucleotides: 10. Germline V gene sequence: CDR1 GTSNPN, CDR2 SVGIG (reference sequence).

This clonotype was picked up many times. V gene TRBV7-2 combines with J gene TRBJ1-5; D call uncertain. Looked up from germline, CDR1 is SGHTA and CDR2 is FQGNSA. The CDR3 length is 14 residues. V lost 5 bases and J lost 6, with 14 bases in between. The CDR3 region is CASSGQSVGQPQHF. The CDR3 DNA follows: TGTGCCAGCAGCGGGCAGTCGGTGGGTCAGCCCCAGCATTTT. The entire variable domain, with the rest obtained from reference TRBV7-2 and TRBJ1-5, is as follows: GAGVSQSPSNKVTEKGKDVELRCDPISGHTALYWYRQSLGQGLEFLIYFQGNSAPDKSGLPSDRFSAERTGGSVSTLTIQRTQQEDSAVYLCASSGQSVGQPQHFGDGTRLSIL.

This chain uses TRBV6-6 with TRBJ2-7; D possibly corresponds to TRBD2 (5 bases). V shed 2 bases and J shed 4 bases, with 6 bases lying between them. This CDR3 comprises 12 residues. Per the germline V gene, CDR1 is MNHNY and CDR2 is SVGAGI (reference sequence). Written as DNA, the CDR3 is TGTGCCAGCAGTTACGAGGGATACGAGCAGTACTTC. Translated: CASSYEGYEQYF.

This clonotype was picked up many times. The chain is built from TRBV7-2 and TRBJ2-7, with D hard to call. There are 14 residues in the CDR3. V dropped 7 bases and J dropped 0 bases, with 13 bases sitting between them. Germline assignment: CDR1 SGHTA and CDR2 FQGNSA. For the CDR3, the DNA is TGTGCCAGCATCCTTTGGCCCGACTCCTACGAGCAGTACTTC. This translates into CASILWPDSYEQYF.

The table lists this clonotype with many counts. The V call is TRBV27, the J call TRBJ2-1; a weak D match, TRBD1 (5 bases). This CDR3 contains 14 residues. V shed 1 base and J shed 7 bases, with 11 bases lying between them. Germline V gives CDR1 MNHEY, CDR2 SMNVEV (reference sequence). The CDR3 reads CASSLFPKGNEQFF. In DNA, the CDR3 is TGTGCCAGCAGTTTATTCCCTAAGGGGAATGAGCAGTTCTTC.

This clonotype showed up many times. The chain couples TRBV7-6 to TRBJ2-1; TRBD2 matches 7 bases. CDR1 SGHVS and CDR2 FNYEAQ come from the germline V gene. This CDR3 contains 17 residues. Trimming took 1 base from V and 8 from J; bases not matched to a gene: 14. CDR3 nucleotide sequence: TGTGCCAGCAGCTTAGATTTAATGGGGGAGGGCACGGATGAGCAGTTCTTC. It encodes CASSLDLMGEGTDEQFF.